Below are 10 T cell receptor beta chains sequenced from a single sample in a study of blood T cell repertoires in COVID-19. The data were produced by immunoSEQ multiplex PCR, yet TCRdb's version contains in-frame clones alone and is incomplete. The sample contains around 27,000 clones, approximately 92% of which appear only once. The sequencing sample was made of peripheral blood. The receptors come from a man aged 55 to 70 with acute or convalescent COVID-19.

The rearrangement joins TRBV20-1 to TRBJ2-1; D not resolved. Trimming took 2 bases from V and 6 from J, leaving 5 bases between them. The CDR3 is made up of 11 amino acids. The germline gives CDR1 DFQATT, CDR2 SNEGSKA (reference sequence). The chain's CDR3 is CSARILNEQFF. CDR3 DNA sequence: TGCAGTGCTAGAATCCTCAATGAGCAGTTCTTC.

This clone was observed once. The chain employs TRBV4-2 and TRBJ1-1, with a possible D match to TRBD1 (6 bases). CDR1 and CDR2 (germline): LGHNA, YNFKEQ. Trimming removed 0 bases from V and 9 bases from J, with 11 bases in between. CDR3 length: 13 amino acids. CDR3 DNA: TGTGCCAGCAGCCAAGACGGGGACACGAAAGCTTTCTTT. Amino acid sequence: CASSQDGDTKAFF.

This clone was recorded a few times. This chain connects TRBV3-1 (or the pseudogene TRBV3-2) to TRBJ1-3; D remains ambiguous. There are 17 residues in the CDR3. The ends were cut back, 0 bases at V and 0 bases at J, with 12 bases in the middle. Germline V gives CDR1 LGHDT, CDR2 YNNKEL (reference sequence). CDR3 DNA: TGTGCCAGCAGCCAAGAGGGGAGGCTGCTCTCTGGAAACACCATATATTTT. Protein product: CASSQEGRLLSGNTIYF.

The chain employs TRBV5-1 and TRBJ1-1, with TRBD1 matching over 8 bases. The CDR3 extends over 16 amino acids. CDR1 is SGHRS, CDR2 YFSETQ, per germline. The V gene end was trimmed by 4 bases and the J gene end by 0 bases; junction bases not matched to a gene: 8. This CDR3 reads CASSPGQGNLNTEAFF. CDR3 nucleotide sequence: TGCGCCAGCAGCCCAGGACAGGGCAACTTGAACACTGAAGCTTTCTTT.

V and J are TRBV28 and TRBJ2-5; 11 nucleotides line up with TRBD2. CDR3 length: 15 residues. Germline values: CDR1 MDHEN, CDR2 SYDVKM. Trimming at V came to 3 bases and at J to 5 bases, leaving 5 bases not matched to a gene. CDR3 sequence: CASSFSGRADETQYF. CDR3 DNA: TGTGCCAGCAGTTTTAGCGGGAGGGCGGATGAGACCCAGTACTTC. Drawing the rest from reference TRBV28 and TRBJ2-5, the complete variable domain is DVKVTQSSRYLVKRTGEKVFLECVQDMDHENMFWYRQDPGLGLRLIYFSYDVKMKEKGDIPEGYSVSREKKERFSLILESASTNQTSMYLCASSFSGRADETQYFGPGTRLLVL.

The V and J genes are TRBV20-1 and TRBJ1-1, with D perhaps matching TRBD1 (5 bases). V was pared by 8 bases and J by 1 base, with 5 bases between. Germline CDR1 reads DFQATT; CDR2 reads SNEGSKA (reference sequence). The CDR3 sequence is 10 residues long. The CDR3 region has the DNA TGCAGTACAGGGAACACTGAAGCTTTCTTT. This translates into CSTGNTEAFF.

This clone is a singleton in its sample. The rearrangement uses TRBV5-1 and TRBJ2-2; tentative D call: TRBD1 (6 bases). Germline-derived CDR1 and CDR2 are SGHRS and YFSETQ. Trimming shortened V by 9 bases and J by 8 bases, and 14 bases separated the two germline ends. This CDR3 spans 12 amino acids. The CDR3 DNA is TGCGCCATCGAGGGGGTCTCTGGGGAGCTGTTTTTT. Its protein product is CAIEGVSGELFF.

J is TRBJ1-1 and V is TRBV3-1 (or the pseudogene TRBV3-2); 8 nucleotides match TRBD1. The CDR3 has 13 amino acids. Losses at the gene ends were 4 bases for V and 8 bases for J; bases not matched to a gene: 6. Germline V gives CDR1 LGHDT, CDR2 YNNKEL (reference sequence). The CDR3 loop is CASSLLRGREAFF. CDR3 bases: TGTGCCAGCAGCCTCCTCAGGGGGCGGGAAGCTTTCTTT.

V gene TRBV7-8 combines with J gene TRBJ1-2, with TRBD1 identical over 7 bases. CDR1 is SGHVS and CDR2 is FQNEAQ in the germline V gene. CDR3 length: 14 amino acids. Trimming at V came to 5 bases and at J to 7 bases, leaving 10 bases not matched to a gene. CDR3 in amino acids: CASSPHTGAGGYTF. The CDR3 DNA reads TGTGCCAGCAGCCCCCACACAGGGGCTGGTGGCTACACCTTC. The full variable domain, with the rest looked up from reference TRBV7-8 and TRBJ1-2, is GAGVSQSPRYKVAKRGQDVALRCDPISGHVSLFWYQQALGQGPEFLTYFQNEAQLDKSGLPSDRFFAERPEGSVSTLKIQRTQQEDSAVYLCASSPHTGAGGYTFGSGTRLTVV.

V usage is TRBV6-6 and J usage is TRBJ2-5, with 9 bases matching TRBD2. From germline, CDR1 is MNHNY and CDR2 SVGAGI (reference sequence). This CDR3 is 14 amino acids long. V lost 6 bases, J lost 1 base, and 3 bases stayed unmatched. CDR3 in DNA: TGTGCCAGCAGACTAGCGGGTTCCCAAGAGACCCAGTACTTC. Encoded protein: CASRLAGSQETQYF.